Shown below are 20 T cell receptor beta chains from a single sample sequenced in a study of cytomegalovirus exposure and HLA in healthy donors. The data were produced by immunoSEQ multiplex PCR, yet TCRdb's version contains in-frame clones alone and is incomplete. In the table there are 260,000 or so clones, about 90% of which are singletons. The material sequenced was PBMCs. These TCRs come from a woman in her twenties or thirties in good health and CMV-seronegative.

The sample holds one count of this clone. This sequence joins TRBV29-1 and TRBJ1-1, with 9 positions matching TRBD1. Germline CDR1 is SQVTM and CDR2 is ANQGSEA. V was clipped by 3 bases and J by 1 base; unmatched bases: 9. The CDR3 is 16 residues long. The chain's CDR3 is CSVEDRGPRGNTEAFF. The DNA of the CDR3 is TGCAGCGTTGAGGACAGGGGCCCTAGAGGGAACACTGAAGCTTTCTTT.

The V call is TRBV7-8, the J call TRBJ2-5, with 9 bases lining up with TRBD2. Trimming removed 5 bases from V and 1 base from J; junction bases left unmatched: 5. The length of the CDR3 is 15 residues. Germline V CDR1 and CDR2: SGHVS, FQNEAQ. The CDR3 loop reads CASSTGLARQETQYF. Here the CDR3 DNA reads TGTGCCAGCAGCACCGGACTAGCGCGCCAAGAGACCCAGTACTTC.

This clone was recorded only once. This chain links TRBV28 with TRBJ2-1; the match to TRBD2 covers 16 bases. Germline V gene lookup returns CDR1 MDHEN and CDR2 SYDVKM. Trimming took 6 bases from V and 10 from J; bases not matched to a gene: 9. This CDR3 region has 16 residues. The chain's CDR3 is CASRHSEGLAGGEQFF. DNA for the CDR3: TGTGCCAGCAGGCACAGCGAGGGACTAGCGGGGGGGGAGCAGTTCTTC. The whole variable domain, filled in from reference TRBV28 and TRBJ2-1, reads DVKVTQSSRYLVKRTGEKVFLECVQDMDHENMFWYRQDPGLGLRLIYFSYDVKMKEKGDIPEGYSVSREKKERFSLILESASTNQTSMYLCASRHSEGLAGGEQFFGPGTRLTVL.

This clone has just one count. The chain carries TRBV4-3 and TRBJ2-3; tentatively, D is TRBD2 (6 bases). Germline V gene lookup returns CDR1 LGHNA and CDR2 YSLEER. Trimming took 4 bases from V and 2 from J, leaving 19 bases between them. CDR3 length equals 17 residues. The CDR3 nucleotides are TGCGCCAGCAGCCCCGGGGTTAGCGGACCTTTCACAGATACGCAGTATTTT. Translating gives CASSPGVSGPFTDTQYF.

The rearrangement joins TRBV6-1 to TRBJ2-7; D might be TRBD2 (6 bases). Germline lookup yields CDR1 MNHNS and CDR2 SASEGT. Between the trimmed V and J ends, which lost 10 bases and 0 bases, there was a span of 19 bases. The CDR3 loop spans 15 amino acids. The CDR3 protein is CATSGDWGISYEQYF. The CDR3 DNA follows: TGTGCCACTTCGGGGGATTGGGGGATCTCCTACGAGCAGTACTTC.

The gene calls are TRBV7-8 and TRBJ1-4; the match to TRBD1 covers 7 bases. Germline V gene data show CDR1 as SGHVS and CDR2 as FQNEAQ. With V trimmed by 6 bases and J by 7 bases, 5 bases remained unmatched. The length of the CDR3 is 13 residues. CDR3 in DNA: TGTGCCAGCAGGCGAGGGACAGCTGAAAAACTGTTTTTT. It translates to CASRRGTAEKLFF. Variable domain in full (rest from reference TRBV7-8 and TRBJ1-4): GAGVSQSPRYKVAKRGQDVALRCDPISGHVSLFWYQQALGQGPEFLTYFQNEAQLDKSGLPSDRFFAERPEGSVSTLKIQRTQQEDSAVYLCASRRGTAEKLFFGSGTQLSVL.

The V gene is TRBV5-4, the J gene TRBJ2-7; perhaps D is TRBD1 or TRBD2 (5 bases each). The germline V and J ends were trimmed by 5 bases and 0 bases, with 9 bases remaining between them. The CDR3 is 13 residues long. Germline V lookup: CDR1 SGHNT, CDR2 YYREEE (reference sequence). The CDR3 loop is CASSQGPSYEQYF. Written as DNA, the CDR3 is TGTGCCAGCAGTCAGGGACCCTCCTACGAGCAGTACTTC.

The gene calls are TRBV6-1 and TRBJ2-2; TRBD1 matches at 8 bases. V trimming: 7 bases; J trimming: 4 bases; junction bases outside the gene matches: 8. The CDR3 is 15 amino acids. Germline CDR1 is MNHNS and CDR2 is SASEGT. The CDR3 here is CASMRSGGSTGELFF. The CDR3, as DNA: TGTGCCAGCATGAGGTCAGGGGGCAGCACCGGGGAGCTGTTTTTT.

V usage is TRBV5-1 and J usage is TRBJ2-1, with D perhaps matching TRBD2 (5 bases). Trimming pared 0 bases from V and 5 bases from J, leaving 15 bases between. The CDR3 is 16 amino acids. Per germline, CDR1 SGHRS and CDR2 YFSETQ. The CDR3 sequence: CASSLVRTGTNNEQFF. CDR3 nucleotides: TGCGCCAGCAGCTTGGTAAGGACGGGAACTAACAATGAGCAGTTCTTC. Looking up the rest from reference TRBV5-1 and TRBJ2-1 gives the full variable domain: KAGVTQTPRYLIKTRGQQVTLSCSPISGHRSVSWYQQTPGQGLQFLFEYFSETQRNKGNFPGRFSGRQFSNSRSEMNVSTLELGDSALYLCASSLVRTGTNNEQFFGPGTRLTVL.

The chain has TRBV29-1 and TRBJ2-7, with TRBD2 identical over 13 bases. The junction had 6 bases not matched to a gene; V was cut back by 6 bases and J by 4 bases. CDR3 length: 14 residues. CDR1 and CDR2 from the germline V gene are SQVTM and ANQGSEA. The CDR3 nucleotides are TGCAGCGTAGCACTAGCGGGAGGGCCTTACGAGCAGTACTTC. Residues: CSVALAGGPYEQYF.

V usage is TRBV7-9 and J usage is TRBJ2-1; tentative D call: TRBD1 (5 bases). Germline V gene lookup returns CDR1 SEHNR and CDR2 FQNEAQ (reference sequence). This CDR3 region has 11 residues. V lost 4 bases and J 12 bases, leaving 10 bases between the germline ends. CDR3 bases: TGTGCCAGCAGCTCTATGCAGGGGCAGTTCTTC. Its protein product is CASSSMQGQFF.

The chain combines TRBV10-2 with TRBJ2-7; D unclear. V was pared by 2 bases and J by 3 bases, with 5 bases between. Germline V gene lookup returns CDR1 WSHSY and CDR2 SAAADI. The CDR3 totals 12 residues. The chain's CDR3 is CASSEVGYEQYF. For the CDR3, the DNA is TGCGCCAGCAGTGAGGTCGGCTACGAGCAGTACTTC.

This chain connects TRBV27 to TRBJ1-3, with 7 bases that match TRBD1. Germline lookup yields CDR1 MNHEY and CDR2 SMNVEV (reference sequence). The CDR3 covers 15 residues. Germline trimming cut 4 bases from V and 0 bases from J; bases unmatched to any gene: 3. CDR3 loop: CASSSTGDSGNTIYF. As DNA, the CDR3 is TGTGCCAGCAGTTCAACAGGGGACTCTGGAAACACCATATATTTT.

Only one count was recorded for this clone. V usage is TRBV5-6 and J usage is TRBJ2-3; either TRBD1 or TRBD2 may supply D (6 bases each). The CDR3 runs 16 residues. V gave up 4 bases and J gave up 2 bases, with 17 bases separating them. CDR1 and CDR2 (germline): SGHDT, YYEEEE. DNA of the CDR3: TGTGCCAGCAGCGGCGAGGGGGGAGAGGCCACAGATACGCAGTATTTT. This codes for CASSGEGGEATDTQYF. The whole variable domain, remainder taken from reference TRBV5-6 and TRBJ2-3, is DAGVTQSPTHLIKTRGQQVTLRCSPKSGHDTVSWYQQALGQGPQFIFQYYEEEERQRGNFPDRFSGHQFPNYSSELNVNALLLGDSALYLCASSGEGGEATDTQYFGPGTRLTVL.

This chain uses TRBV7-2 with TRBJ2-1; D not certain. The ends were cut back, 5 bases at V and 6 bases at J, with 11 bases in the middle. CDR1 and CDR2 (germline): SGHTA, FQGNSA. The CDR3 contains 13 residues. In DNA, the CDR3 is TGTGCCAGCAGCCCCCGGGTAGTCAATGAGCAGTTCTTC. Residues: CASSPRVVNEQFF.

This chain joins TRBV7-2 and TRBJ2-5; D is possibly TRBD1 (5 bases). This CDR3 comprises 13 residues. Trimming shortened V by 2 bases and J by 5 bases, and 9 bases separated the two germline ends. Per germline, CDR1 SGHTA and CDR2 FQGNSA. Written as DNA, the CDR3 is TGTGCCAGCAGCTTATTTTCAGGGGAGACCCAGTACTTC. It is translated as CASSLFSGETQYF.

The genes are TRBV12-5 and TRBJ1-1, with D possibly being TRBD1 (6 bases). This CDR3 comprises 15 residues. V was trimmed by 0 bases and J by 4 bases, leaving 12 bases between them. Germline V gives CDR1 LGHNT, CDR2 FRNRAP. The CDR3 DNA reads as TGTGCTAGTGGTTTGGTATTAGGGGGGAGCACTGAAGCTTTCTTT. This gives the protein CASGLVLGGSTEAFF.

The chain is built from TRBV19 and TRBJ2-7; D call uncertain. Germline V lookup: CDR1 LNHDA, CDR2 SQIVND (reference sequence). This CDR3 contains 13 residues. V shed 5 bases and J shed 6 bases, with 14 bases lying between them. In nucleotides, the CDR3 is TGTGCCAGTAGTTCCCAGTTCAAGTCCGAGCAGTACTTC. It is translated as CASSSQFKSEQYF.

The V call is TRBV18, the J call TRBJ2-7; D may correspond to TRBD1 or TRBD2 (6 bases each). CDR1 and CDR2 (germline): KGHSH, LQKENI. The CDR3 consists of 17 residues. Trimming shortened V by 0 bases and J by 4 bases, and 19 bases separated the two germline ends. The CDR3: CASSPPLGSGQGYEQYF. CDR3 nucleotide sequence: TGTGCCAGCTCACCACCGTTGGGTAGCGGCCAGGGGTACGAGCAGTACTTC.

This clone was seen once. The CDR3 DNA follows: TGTGCCAGACGGGCCGGGAGCGGGGCCTACAATGAGCAGTTCTTC. This encodes CARRAGSGAYNEQFF. The rearrangement links TRBV27 to TRBJ2-1; 7 bases are a match to TRBD2. V was pared by 9 bases and J by 2 bases, with 10 bases of the junction left unmatched. From germline, CDR1 is MNHEY and CDR2 SMNVEV (reference sequence). This CDR3 spans 15 amino acids.